Listed below are T cell receptor beta chains from one sample, sequenced in a study of shared clonotypes between healthy human individuals. Using immunoSEQ multiplex PCR, the repertoire was profiled, and TCRdb retains in-frame clones only, with some absent. This sample has roughly 1,000,000 clones; around 78% occur once, and the top ten carry 0.55% to 0.7%. Sequencing used memory CD4+ T cells from PBMCs. The receptors stem from a man aged 18 to 30 in good health. Some clones in this sample may be carry-over from other donors' samples. Each CDR3 is given with its conserved first and last residue. The D gene is left open where the match is weak. Expanded clones are given a class, and other clones once, few, many or no size at all.

CDR3 protein	CDR3 DNA	V gene	J gene	D gene	clone size
CASTPGPASNQPQHF	TGTGCCAGCACCCCGGGTCCAGCAAGCAATCAGCCCCAGCATTTT	TRBV7-2	TRBJ1-5	NA	NA
CSVEVRATGNTEAFF	TGCAGCGTTGAAGTGAGGGCAACCGGGAACACTGAAGCTTTCTTT	TRBV29-1	TRBJ1-1	NA	NA
CASSLIDGTKGGYTF	TGTGCCAGCAGTTTAATAGACGGGACAAAAGGTGGCTACACCTTC	TRBV28	TRBJ1-2	NA	NA
CASSLASSYNEQFF	TGTGCCAGCAGCTTAGCCAGTTCCTACAATGAGCAGTTCTTC	TRBV11-2	TRBJ2-1	NA	NA
CASSPILAGEPYEQYF	TGCGCCAGCAGCCCCATACTAGCGGGCGAACCCTACGAGCAGTACTTC	TRBV5-1	TRBJ2-7	TRBD2	NA
CASSFRGAGRNTGELFF	TGCGCCAGCAGCTTCCGAGGGGCGGGAAGAAACACCGGGGAGCTGTTTTTT	TRBV5-1	TRBJ2-2	NA	few
CAARGFLDFEAFF	TGTGCCGCCAGGGGGTTCCTCGACTTCGAAGCTTTCTTT	TRBV6-6	TRBJ1-1	TRBD1	NA
CASSLTAGLAGVGTGELFF	TGTGCCAGCAGCTTAACCGCGGGACTAGCGGGAGTGGGCACCGGGGAGCTGTTTTTT	TRBV7-3	TRBJ2-2	TRBD2	NA
CASSLANRLLYEQYF	TGCGCCAGCAGCTTGGCCAACAGGCTCCTCTACGAGCAGTACTTC	TRBV5-1	TRBJ2-7	NA	NA
CAISASGPTSYNEQFF	TGTGCCATCAGTGCATCTGGACCCACGTCCTACAATGAGCAGTTCTTC	TRBV10-3	TRBJ2-1	NA	NA
CASSISPPGNYGYTF	TGTGCCAGTAGTATTTCCCCCCCTGGCAACTATGGCTACACCTTC	TRBV19	TRBJ1-2	NA	NA
CASSPYATGGVTEAFF	TGTGCCAGCAGTCCGTACGCGACAGGAGGTGTCACTGAAGCTTTCTTT	TRBV27	TRBJ1-1	NA	few
CASSGRGGNEQFF	TGTGCCAGCAGCGGACGGGGGGGCAATGAGCAGTTCTTC	TRBV11-3	TRBJ2-1	TRBD2	NA
CASSGQGNEQFF	TGCGCCAGCTCAGGGCAGGGGAATGAGCAGTTCTTC	TRBV5-1	TRBJ2-1	NA	NA
CASSTRDEKLFF	TGTGCCAGCAGTACCAGAGACGAAAAACTGTTTTTT	TRBV5-4	TRBJ1-4	NA	NA
CASSPRQGRRYGYTF	TGTGCCAGCAGCCCCCGACAGGGGCGACGCTATGGCTACACCTTC	TRBV28	TRBJ1-2	TRBD1	few
CASSIAAESNRGYTF	TGTGCCAGTAGTATAGCGGCTGAGTCTAATCGGGGCTACACCTTC	TRBV19	TRBJ1-2	NA	NA
CASSPRDGSYEQYF	TGTGCCAGCTCACCACGGGACGGATCCTACGAGCAGTACTTC	TRBV18	TRBJ2-7	NA	NA
CASSLTSGEQFF	TGTGCCAGCAGCTTGACTAGCGGGGAGCAGTTCTTC	TRBV11-2	TRBJ2-1	TRBD2	NA
CASTTPQGTDTEAFF	TGTGCCAGCACCACCCCCCAGGGGACTGACACTGAAGCTTTCTTT	TRBV5-6	TRBJ1-1	NA	many
CASSRDGGEPQHF	TGTGCCAGCAGCAGGGACGGGGGCGAGCCCCAGCATTTT	TRBV9	TRBJ1-5	NA	NA
CASSGLVSSYEQYF	TGTGCCAGCAGCGGACTAGTGTCCTCCTACGAGCAGTACTTC	TRBV7-9	TRBJ2-7	TRBD2	NA
CASSLGNNPGETQYF	TGCGCCAGCAGCTTGGGGAACAACCCCGGGGAGACCCAGTACTTC	TRBV5-1	TRBJ2-5	NA	NA
CASSSPVDGYTF	TGTGCCAGCAGTTCTCCGGTGGATGGCTACACCTTC	TRBV28	TRBJ1-2	NA	NA
CASTTGELNTGELFF	TGTGCCAGCACGACAGGAGAGCTTAACACCGGGGAGCTGTTTTTT	TRBV9	TRBJ2-2	NA	NA
CASSQGTGDYEQYF	TGTGCCAGCAGCCAAGGGACAGGTGATTACGAGCAGTACTTC	TRBV4-2	TRBJ2-7	TRBD1	few
CASSRQGLNYGYTF	TGTGCCAGCAGCCGACAGGGGCTGAACTATGGCTACACCTTC	TRBV5-5	TRBJ1-2	TRBD1	NA
CASSESPDYSNQPQHF	TGTGCCAGCAGTGAATCCCCAGATTATAGCAATCAGCCCCAGCATTTT	TRBV25-1	TRBJ1-5	NA	once
CASSTRVGANVLTF	TGTGCCAGCAGTACAAGGGTTGGGGCCAACGTCCTGACTTTC	TRBV28	TRBJ2-6	NA	NA
CASSPGLAGGYTGELFF	TGTGCCAGCAGCCCGGGACTAGCGGGAGGCTATACCGGGGAGCTGTTTTTT	TRBV28	TRBJ2-2	TRBD2	NA
CASSTLDGAQTYEQYF	TGTGCCAGCAGTACCCTAGACGGGGCACAGACCTACGAGCAGTACTTC	TRBV19	TRBJ2-7	NA	NA
CASSLGQGTTYEQYF	TGTGCCAGCAGCTTGGGACAGGGGACCACCTACGAGCAGTACTTC	TRBV7-3	TRBJ2-7	TRBD1	few
CASSPAIGAGGYTF	TGTGCCAGTAGCCCCGCTATAGGGGCTGGCGGCTACACCTTC	TRBV19	TRBJ1-2	NA	many
CASATETSYEQYF	TGTGCCAGTGCGACAGAGACCTCCTACGAGCAGTACTTC	TRBV6-1	TRBJ2-7	NA	NA
CPGYEQYF	TGTCCCGGCTACGAGCAGTACTTC	TRBV7-2	TRBJ2-7	NA	NA
CASSYLTGRSNQPQHF	TGTGCCAGCAGCTACTTAACGGGACGCAGCAATCAGCCCCAGCATTTT	TRBV2	TRBJ1-5	NA	NA
CASRPGTGRSSEQYF	TGTGCCAGCAGACCAGGGACGGGCCGGTCGAGTGAGCAGTACTTC	TRBV28	TRBJ2-7	NA	NA
CSVLLGTGDYEQFF	TGCAGCGTCCTACTCGGGACAGGGGACTACGAGCAGTTCTTC	TRBV29-1	TRBJ2-1	TRBD1	NA
CAWKRFAGANTGELFF	TGTGCCTGGAAAAGGTTCGCGGGAGCGAACACCGGGGAGCTGTTTTTT	TRBV30	TRBJ2-2	TRBD2	NA
CATSRDLHNEQFF	TGTGCCACCAGCAGAGATCTCCACAATGAGCAGTTCTTC	TRBV15	TRBJ2-1	NA	NA
CASSSQGVTNYGYTF	TGTGCCAGCTCATCGCAGGGGGTAACTAACTATGGCTACACCTTC	TRBV18	TRBJ1-2	TRBD1	NA
CASNLGAGVQETQYF	TGTGCCAGCAACCTGGGGGCAGGGGTACAAGAGACCCAGTACTTC	TRBV6-1	TRBJ2-5	NA	NA
CASSQTASKGQGDYGYTF	TGCGCCAGCAGCCAAACTGCGAGTAAGGGACAGGGGGACTATGGCTACACCTTC	TRBV4-1	TRBJ1-2	TRBD1	NA
CASSPPPGGGFHEQYF	TGTGCCAGCTCACCACCCCCAGGAGGGGGCTTCCACGAGCAGTACTTC	TRBV18	TRBJ2-7	NA	NA
CASTEFRSSNSYEQYF	TGTGCCAGCACCGAATTTAGGTCGAGCAATTCCTACGAGCAGTACTTC	TRBV9	TRBJ2-7	NA	NA
CASSLVLDGNNEQFF	TGCGCCAGCAGCTTGGTTTTGGACGGGAACAATGAGCAGTTCTTC	TRBV5-1	TRBJ2-1	NA	NA
CASSPTPGGTDTQYF	TGTGCCAGCAGCCCCACCCCCGGGGGCACAGATACGCAGTATTTT	TRBV4-2	TRBJ2-3	NA	NA